These 25 T cell receptor beta chains were sequenced from one sample in a study of blood T cell repertoires in COVID-19. The table came from immunoSEQ multiplex PCR; TCRdb's copy has only in-frame clones and leaves some out. In the table there are under 300,000 clones, roughly nine tenths of which are singletons. The sample comprised peripheral blood. The receptors here all came from a man aged 60 to 75 who had recovered from COVID-19.

This sequence joins TRBV24-1 and TRBJ2-1; 10 bases map to TRBD1. The junction had 4 bases not matched to a gene; V was cut back by 11 bases and J by 4 bases. The CDR3 loop spans 13 amino acids. CDR1 KGHDR and CDR2 SFDVKD come from the germline V gene. The CDR3 loop is CASGGQGYNEQFF. The CDR3 DNA reads TGTGCCAGCGGGGGACAGGGGTACAATGAGCAGTTCTTC.

The rearrangement links TRBV2 to TRBJ1-2; D is uncertain. Trimming left V 4 bases short and J 8 bases short, with 8 bases between. The CDR3 is 11 amino acids. The germline gives CDR1 SNHLY, CDR2 FYNNEI. The DNA for the CDR3 is TGTGCCAGCAGTGTATACAACGGCTACACCTTC. Translating gives CASSVYNGYTF.

The chain combines TRBV5-1 with TRBJ1-1; D is uncertain. Germline CDR1 and CDR2: SGHRS and YFSETQ. The CDR3 loop spans 15 amino acids. V was clipped by 8 bases and J by 4 bases, with 21 bases between them. The DNA of the CDR3 is TGCGCCAGTAAAAAGGTTGTTGAATCAGGCACTGAAGCTTTCTTT. Amino acid sequence: CASKKVVESGTEAFF.

The J gene is TRBJ2-3, the V gene TRBV5-4; TRBD2 aligns across 13 bases. The CDR3 is 15 amino acids. Germline V gene lookup returns CDR1 SGHNT and CDR2 YYREEE (reference sequence). V was clipped by 4 bases and J by 4 bases; unmatched bases: 3. The CDR3 sequence: CASSMGLAGPDTQYF. The CDR3 bases are TGTGCCAGCAGCATGGGACTAGCGGGGCCAGATACGCAGTATTTT.

J is TRBJ2-7 and V is TRBV5-5, with a weak D call TRBD2 (5 bases). V lost 4 bases, J lost 7 bases, and 12 bases lay in between. This CDR3 spans 12 amino acids. Germline-derived CDR1 and CDR2 are SGHKS and YYEKEE (reference sequence). In nucleotides, the CDR3 is TGTGCCAGCAGCATAGGGAGAGGGGAGCAGTACGTC. Translated, it gives CASSIGRGEQYV.

V is TRBV7-9 and J is TRBJ2-4; 7 positions agree with TRBD2. The CDR3 runs 14 residues. Germline V gene data show CDR1 as SEHNR and CDR2 as FQNEAQ (reference sequence). J gave up 5 bases and V 5 bases, and 6 bases lay outside the gene matches. The CDR3 nucleotides read TGTGCCAGCAGCGTGGGGGGGACCGAAAACATTCAGTACTTC. This codes for CASSVGGTENIQYF.

The CDR3 DNA follows: TGTGCCTGCCGACAGGGGAGGACTGAAGCTTTCTTT. This sequence encodes CACRQGRTEAFF. The chain recombines TRBV30 with TRBJ1-1; 8 positions match TRBD1. Germline V gene data show CDR1 as GTSNPN and CDR2 as SVGIG (reference sequence). The CDR3 runs 12 residues. Germline trimming cut 6 bases from V and 5 bases from J; bases unmatched to any gene: 5.

The chain recombines TRBV6-5 with TRBJ2-2, with 8 bases fitting TRBD2. V was clipped by 5 bases and J by 5 bases; unmatched bases: 7. The CDR3 has 15 residues. Germline V gene sequence: CDR1 MNHEY, CDR2 SVGAGI. CDR3 in DNA: TGTGCCAGCAGTCCCGGGGGGGCGAGGACCGGGGAGCTGTTTTTT. It is translated as CASSPGGARTGELFF.

This clone was seen only once. This rearrangement joins TRBV19 to TRBJ1-6; 8 positions match TRBD1. CDR1 LNHDA and CDR2 SQIVND come from the germline V gene (reference sequence). The length of the CDR3 is 13 residues. The ends lost 3 bases at V and 12 bases at J; junction bases unmatched: 4. In DNA, the CDR3 is TGTGCCAGTAGTATCCCCGACAGGGGACCCCTCCACTTT. This translates into CASSIPDRGPLHF.

The chain's CDR3 is CASSLGGTPVSGNTIYF. As DNA, the CDR3 is TGCGCCAGCAGCTTGGGGGGGACACCAGTCTCTGGAAACACCATATATTTT. The chain uses TRBV5-1 and TRBJ1-3, with a weak D call TRBD1 (6 bases). Trimming left V 0 bases short and J 0 bases short, with 13 bases between. Germline V gene sequence: CDR1 SGHRS, CDR2 YFSETQ. The length of the CDR3 is 17 residues.

The chain is built from TRBV11-2 and TRBJ2-7; D perhaps matches TRBD1 (5 bases). Trimming took 1 base from V and 5 from J, leaving 9 bases between them. Germline V gene sequence: CDR1 SGHAT, CDR2 FQNNGV. The length of the CDR3 is 13 residues. Written as DNA, the CDR3 is TGTGCCAGCAGCTTAGTTCAGGGCCACGAGCAGTACTTC. The encoded protein is CASSLVQGHEQYF.

The V and J genes are TRBV3-1 (or the pseudogene TRBV3-2) and TRBJ1-6; TRBD1 matches 8 bases. The germline V gene encodes CDR1 LGHDT and CDR2 YNNKEL (reference sequence). The trim removed 3 bases at V and 9 bases at J, leaving 4 bases unmatched. The CDR3 extends over 14 amino acids. The DNA for the CDR3 is TGTGCCAGCAGCCAGACAGGGGTCGGTTCACCCCTCCACTTT. Its translation is CASSQTGVGSPLHF.

The rearrangement uses TRBV18 and TRBJ1-6; 7 bases map to TRBD1. CDR3 length: 16 residues. V was pared by 3 bases and J by 8 bases, with 10 bases of the junction left unmatched. The germline V gene has CDR1 KGHSH and CDR2 LQKENI. DNA of the CDR3: TGTGCCAGCTCACCCCTCTGGGGCAGGGGGGATTCACCCCTCCACTTT. The encoded protein is CASSPLWGRGDSPLHF.

This clone occurred once. The gene calls are TRBV3-1 (or the pseudogene TRBV3-2) and TRBJ2-1; D is possibly TRBD1 (5 bases). The germline V and J ends were trimmed by 10 bases and 8 bases, with 21 bases remaining between them. There are 14 residues in the CDR3. Germline V gene lookup returns CDR1 LGHDT and CDR2 YNNKEL (reference sequence). In DNA form, the CDR3 reads TGTGCCACCAAAAGGGCAGTTCTAGGGGATGAGCAGTTCTTC. As protein: CATKRAVLGDEQFF.

The genes are TRBV5-6 and TRBJ1-5; D perhaps matches TRBD1 (6 bases). The CDR3 sequence is 14 residues long. Between the trimmed V and J ends, which lost 4 bases and 0 bases, there was a span of 8 bases. Germline V gene lookup returns CDR1 SGHDT and CDR2 YYEEEE. CDR3 nucleotide sequence: TGTGCCAGCAGCGGACAGAATAGCAATCAGCCCCAGCATTTT. It yields the protein CASSGQNSNQPQHF.

The V gene is TRBV28, the J gene TRBJ2-3, with 7 bases fitting TRBD1. There are 15 residues in the CDR3. Germline CDR1 MDHEN, CDR2 SYDVKM. The ends lost 4 bases at V and 7 bases at J; junction bases unmatched: 11. The DNA for the CDR3 is TGTGCCAGCAGTTCGGGACAGTTGATTCGGAATACGCAGTATTTT. As protein: CASSSGQLIRNTQYF.

The rearrangement joins TRBV10-3 to TRBJ1-1; TRBD1 matches 7 bases. The germline CDR1 and CDR2 sequences are ENHRY and SYGVKD. The CDR3 has 13 residues. Unmatched junction bases numbered 7, after V lost 7 bases and J lost 5 bases. CDR3 loop: CAITDRDGTEAFF. CDR3 sequence (DNA): TGTGCCATCACAGACAGGGATGGGACTGAAGCTTTCTTT.

J is TRBJ1-6 and V is TRBV20-1; D remains unclear. The CDR3 totals 15 residues. Per germline, CDR1 DFQATT and CDR2 SNEGSKA (reference sequence). Trimming cost V 3 bases and J 0 bases, with 9 bases left between them. CDR3 protein: CSASRRSSYNSPLHF. In DNA, the CDR3 is TGCAGTGCTAGTCGGCGGAGCTCCTATAATTCACCCCTCCACTTT.

The chain combines TRBV6-5 with TRBJ2-2, with TRBD1 matching 8 bases. Per germline, CDR1 MNHEY and CDR2 SVGAGI. Trimming at V came to 2 bases and at J to 7 bases, leaving 9 bases not matched to a gene. This CDR3 contains 16 residues. CDR3 nucleotide sequence: TGTGCCAGCAGTTACGTGGGTCAGGGGGCCGTCGGGGAGCTGTTTTTT. Translating gives CASSYVGQGAVGELFF.

The chain links TRBV7-9 to TRBJ2-2, with D perhaps matching TRBD2 (5 bases). V lost 3 bases, J lost 4 bases, and 15 bases lay in between. From germline, CDR1 is SEHNR and CDR2 FQNEAQ (reference sequence). There are 16 residues in the CDR3. CDR3 in amino acids: CASSFFEGSSTGELFF. The CDR3 DNA follows: TGTGCCAGCAGCTTCTTCGAGGGTAGCTCCACCGGGGAGCTGTTTTTT.

Remarks on this clone: An end of the junction does not agree with germline; a read error may underlie this. The V gene is TRBV6-1, the J gene TRBJ2-3; 8 bases line up with TRBD1. Germline V lookup: CDR1 MNHNS, CDR2 SASEGT. The CDR3 is made up of 12 amino acids. CDR3 residues: CASSELDRALIF. CDR3 DNA sequence: TGTGCCAGCAGTGAGCTGGACAGGGCCCTCATTTTT.

The rearrangement joins TRBV6-5 to TRBJ2-5, with D perhaps matching TRBD2 (5 bases). Germline V gene sequence: CDR1 MNHEY, CDR2 SVGAGI. Trimming pared 7 bases from V and 7 bases from J, leaving 16 bases between. CDR3 size: 13 residues. The CDR3 DNA reads as TGTGCCAGCACCTTCGACGGGGTCGGGACCCAGTACTTC. This encodes CASTFDGVGTQYF.

The chain has TRBV6-5 and TRBJ2-7; 7 bases match TRBD1. V was pared by 6 bases and J by 5 bases, with 4 bases of the junction left unmatched. CDR3 length: 12 residues. Germline V CDR1 and CDR2: MNHEY, SVGAGI. CDR3 region: CASRITGDEQYF. The CDR3 DNA follows: TGTGCCAGCAGGATCACAGGGGACGAGCAGTACTTC.

V usage is TRBV7-6 and J usage is TRBJ2-5; D is perhaps TRBD2 (5 bases). The CDR3 contains 15 residues. From germline, CDR1 is SGHVS and CDR2 FNYEAQ. V was trimmed by 4 bases and J by 5 bases, leaving 17 bases between them. The CDR3 here is CASSSADYPSETQYF. The CDR3 bases are TGTGCCAGCAGCTCAGCTGACTACCCCTCGGAGACCCAGTACTTC. The full variable domain, its missing parts supplied by reference TRBV7-6 and TRBJ2-5, is GAGVSQSPRYKVTKRGQDVALRCDPISGHVSLYWYRQALGQGPEFLTYFNYEAQQDKSGLPNDRFSAERPEGSISTLTIQRTEQRDSAMYRCASSSADYPSETQYFGPGTRLLVL.

The V call is TRBV19, the J call TRBJ2-7, with 8 bases that match TRBD1. Germline V gene lookup returns CDR1 LNHDA and CDR2 SQIVND (reference sequence). Losses at the gene ends were 6 bases for V and 4 bases for J; bases not matched to a gene: 5. This CDR3 contains 13 residues. CDR3 DNA: TGTGCCAGTAGGAGGACAGGGTCTTACGAGCAGTACTTC. The encoded protein is CASRRTGSYEQYF.